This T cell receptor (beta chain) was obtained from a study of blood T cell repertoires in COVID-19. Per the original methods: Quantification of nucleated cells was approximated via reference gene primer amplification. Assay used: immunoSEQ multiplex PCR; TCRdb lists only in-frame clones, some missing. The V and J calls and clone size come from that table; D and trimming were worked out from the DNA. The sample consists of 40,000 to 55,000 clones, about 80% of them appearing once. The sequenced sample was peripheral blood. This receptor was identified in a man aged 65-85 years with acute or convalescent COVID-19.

The chain's CDR3 is CASTEGRGRENIQYF. CDR3 bases: TGTGCCAGCACCGAGGGGAGGGGGAGGGAAAACATTCAGTACTTC. This chain joins TRBV6-5 and TRBJ2-4, with a tentative D call TRBD2 (7 bases). The CDR3 sequence is 15 residues long. V dropped 7 bases and J dropped 5 bases, with 18 bases sitting between them. Germline V lookup: CDR1 MNHEY, CDR2 SVGAGI.